Below are 27 T cell receptor beta chains sequenced from a single sample in a study of T cells after posttransplantation cyclophosphamide. Cyclophosphamide on days +3 and +4 followed busulfan-fludarabine conditioning and a marrow graft. Data came from immunoSEQ multiplex PCR; TCRdb stores just in-frame clones and leaves some out. Sampling found several thousand clones, none seen once. This specimen was PBMCs, taken after allogeneic stem cell transplant with posttransplant cyclophosphamide. All receptors derive from a male patient younger than 30 who received an allogeneic stem cell transplant from an unrelated donor, was CMV-positive, and had acute and chronic GVHD. Part of the T cells may come from the graft donor.

This clone occurred many times. The V call is TRBV4-2, the J call TRBJ2-1; 7 bases map to TRBD2. V shed 0 bases, J shed 6 bases, and the junction held 8 bases outside the gene matches. This CDR3 has 16 residues. Looked up from germline, CDR1 is LGHNA and CDR2 is YNFKEQ. The CDR3 loop is CASSQDALAARNEQFF. The CDR3 DNA follows: TGTGCCAGCAGCCAAGATGCCCTAGCGGCTCGCAATGAGCAGTTCTTC.

This clone was seen at least ten times. The V and J genes are TRBV5-1 and TRBJ1-1; a possible D gene is TRBD1 (6 bases). With 4 bases removed from V and 3 bases from J, the gap between germline ends came to 13 bases. Germline V CDR1 and CDR2: SGHRS, YFSETQ. This CDR3 is built from 14 residues. This CDR3 is CASSPQGGDTEAFF. In DNA, the CDR3 is TGCGCCAGCAGCCCTCAAGGGGGAGACACTGAAGCTTTCTTT.

This clone was found many times. The CDR3 spells CASSSTSGEQQETQYF. The CDR3 nucleotides read TGTGCCAGCAGCTCAACTAGCGGGGAGCAACAAGAGACCCAGTACTTC. This chain links TRBV7-9 with TRBJ2-5; 10 nucleotides align to TRBD2. Unmatched junction bases numbered 7, after V lost 4 bases and J lost 2 bases. Germline CDR1 reads SEHNR; CDR2 reads FQNEAQ (reference sequence). The CDR3 has 16 amino acids.

This clone was counted many times. This chain uses TRBV2 with TRBJ1-2; D might be TRBD1 (6 bases). Trimming removed 2 bases from V and 0 bases from J, with 10 bases in between. Germline CDR1 is SNHLY and CDR2 is FYNNEI. The CDR3 is 15 amino acids. The CDR3 here is CASSERQETNYGYTF. The CDR3 bases are TGTGCCAGCAGTGAAAGACAGGAGACTAACTATGGCTACACCTTC.

This clone was detected ten times or more. The chain recombines TRBV5-1 with TRBJ1-2; maybe TRBD1 (6 bases). CDR1 and CDR2 from the germline V gene are SGHRS and YFSETQ. The V end was cut by 4 bases, the J end by 8 bases, with 18 bases between. The CDR3 totals 14 residues. This CDR3 is CASSVDSLSVGYTF. The CDR3 nucleotides are TGCGCCAGCAGCGTGGACAGCCTGTCGGTAGGCTACACCTTC.

This clone qualifies as medium-sized. The CDR3 region is CASSHDRGASNSPLHF. The CDR3, as DNA: TGTGCCAGCAGCCATGACAGGGGAGCTTCTAATTCACCCCTCCACTTT. The V call is TRBV14, the J call TRBJ1-6; 8 positions agree with TRBD1. The J segment lost 6 bases and the V segment lost 3 bases, leaving 7 bases of the junction unmatched. The CDR3 consists of 16 residues. Germline V gene lookup returns CDR1 SGHDN and CDR2 FVKESK.

This clone is labeled as medium-sized (0.01 to 0.1%). V usage is TRBV5-6 and J usage is TRBJ1-3; 8 bases fit TRBD1. The CDR3 has 15 amino acids. The germline V gene encodes CDR1 SGHDT and CDR2 YYEEEE. V dropped 3 bases and J dropped 0; count of bases not matched to a gene: 2. CDR3 amino acids: CASSSDRVSGNTIYF. In DNA, the CDR3 is TGTGCCAGCAGCTCGGACAGGGTCTCTGGAAACACCATATATTTT. The full variable domain, its missing parts supplied by reference TRBV5-6 and TRBJ1-3, is DAGVTQSPTHLIKTRGQQVTLRCSPKSGHDTVSWYQQALGQGPQFIFQYYEEEERQRGNFPDRFSGHQFPNYSSELNVNALLLGDSALYLCASSSDRVSGNTIYFGEGSWLTVV.

This clone came up many times. The CDR3 here is CASRPQRRDTQYF. The CDR3 DNA sequence: TGTGCCAGCAGGCCTCAGCGTCGGGATACGCAGTATTTT. The V and J genes are TRBV5-4 and TRBJ2-3; D not certain. The CDR3 has 13 residues. With 5 bases removed from V and 6 bases from J, the gap between germline ends came to 13 bases. Germline V lookup: CDR1 SGHNT, CDR2 YYREEE (reference sequence).

This clone was recorded many times. The CDR3 sequence is CASSLKSAANYGYTF. Written as DNA, the CDR3 is TGTGCCAGCAGTTTAAAGTCCGCAGCTAACTATGGCTACACCTTC. The chain couples TRBV27 to TRBJ1-2; D is uncertain. In germline, CDR1 is MNHEY, CDR2 SMNVEV (reference sequence). Trimming shortened V by 2 bases and J by 0 bases, and 10 bases separated the two germline ends. This CDR3 has 15 amino acids.

This clone was counted many times. The rearrangement uses TRBV28 and TRBJ2-7; possibly TRBD2 for D (6 bases). The V end was cut by 3 bases, the J end by 9 bases, with 24 bases between. The CDR3 length is 16 residues. The V gene's germline CDR1 is MDHEN and CDR2 SYDVKM. The CDR3 DNA follows: TGTGCCAGCAGTTTTGCGGGCTCAACCGCAACCGGGGGGCAGTACGTC. Translation gives CASSFAGSTATGGQYV.

This clone was counted at least ten times. The chain couples TRBV10-3 to TRBJ2-5; weak D call: TRBD2 (6 bases). V shed 2 bases and J shed 3 bases, with 10 bases lying between them. The germline CDR1 and CDR2 sequences are ENHRY and SYGVKD. The CDR3 has 14 amino acids. CDR3: CAISEGTAKETQYF. In nucleotides, the CDR3 is TGTGCCATCAGTGAGGGGACTGCTAAAGAGACCCAGTACTTC.

At least ten counts were recorded for this clone. The chain carries TRBV30 and TRBJ2-1; 7 nucleotides agree with TRBD1. This CDR3 is 13 amino acids long. The V and J ends lost 7 bases and 5 bases, in that order; junction bases with no gene match: 8. Germline V gives CDR1 GTSNPN, CDR2 SVGIG (reference sequence). The CDR3 reads CASPGQRHNEQFF. The CDR3 nucleotides are TGTGCCTCTCCGGGACAGCGCCACAATGAGCAGTTCTTC.

The sample holds a few counts of this clone. J is TRBJ1-2 and V is TRBV27, with 8 nucleotides matching TRBD1. V was pared by 6 bases and J by 3 bases, with 12 bases of the junction left unmatched. This CDR3 region has 16 residues. Germline V gene lookup returns CDR1 MNHEY and CDR2 SMNVEV (reference sequence). The CDR3 sequence: CASRGGKGQGDYGYTF. In DNA form, the CDR3 reads TGTGCCAGCAGGGGGGGGAAAGGACAGGGTGACTATGGCTACACCTTC.

This clone has at least ten counts. This chain joins TRBV10-2 and TRBJ1-5, with 7 bases that match TRBD1. J was trimmed by 3 bases and V by 5 bases; bases with no gene match: 7. The CDR3 runs 15 residues. Germline V gene data show CDR1 as WSHSY and CDR2 as SAAADI. The CDR3 spells CASSTGTVDNQPQHF. In DNA, the CDR3 is TGCGCCAGCAGTACTGGGACAGTAGACAATCAGCCCCAGCATTTT.

This clone has a count of ten or more. V and J are TRBV27 and TRBJ1-4; a possible D gene is TRBD1 (5 bases). This CDR3 has 15 amino acids. The V end lost 5 bases, the J end lost 8 bases, and 18 bases lay between the germline ends. Per the germline V gene, CDR1 is MNHEY and CDR2 is SMNVEV (reference sequence). CDR3 in amino acids: CASSPFRGVEEKLFF. The CDR3 coding sequence is TGTGCCAGCAGTCCATTTCGGGGGGTGGAGGAAAAACTGTTTTTT. Complete variable domain (other parts from reference TRBV27 and TRBJ1-4): EAQVTQNPRYLITVTGKKLTVTCSQNMNHEYMSWYRQDPGLGLRQIYYSMNVEVTDKGDVPEGYKVSRKEKRNFPLILESPSPNQTSLYFCASSPFRGVEEKLFFGSGTQLSVL.

This clone was observed many times. This chain connects TRBV10-3 to TRBJ2-7; 10 bases agree with TRBD2. Germline trimming cut 6 bases from V and 2 bases from J; bases unmatched to any gene: 7. Germline V gene sequence: CDR1 ENHRY, CDR2 SYGVKD. CDR3 length: 15 amino acids. The DNA for the CDR3 is TGTGCCATCAGCACTAGCGGGGACTCTGCCTACGAGCAGTACTTC. Protein product: CAISTSGDSAYEQYF.

This clone has a count of ten or more. CDR3 residues: CASNDRVYTGELFF. The CDR3, as DNA: TGTGCCAGCAATGACAGGGTTTACACCGGGGAGCTGTTTTTT. The rearrangement links TRBV28 to TRBJ2-2, with 7 positions matching TRBD1. CDR1 is MDHEN, CDR2 SYDVKM, per germline. Trimming cost V 7 bases and J 3 bases; bases outside gene matches: 5. The CDR3 is 14 amino acids.

This clone has at least ten counts. The chain carries TRBV7-9 and TRBJ1-3; no clear D gene. This CDR3 is 13 amino acids long. Trimming pared 7 bases from V and 0 bases from J, leaving 7 bases between. Germline lookup yields CDR1 SEHNR and CDR2 FQNEAQ (reference sequence). CDR3 amino acids: CASKRDSGNTIYF. The DNA of the CDR3 is TGTGCCAGCAAACGGGACTCTGGAAACACCATATATTTT.

There are many counts of this clone. This rearrangement joins TRBV11-1 to TRBJ1-1; D is possibly TRBD1 (5 bases). V lost 3 bases, J lost 3 bases, and 11 bases lay in between. The length of the CDR3 is 14 residues. Germline values: CDR1 SGHAT, CDR2 FQDESV (reference sequence). As DNA, the CDR3 is TGTGCCAGCAGCTTCAGAAAGGGGCACACTGAAGCTTTCTTT. This gives the protein CASSFRKGHTEAFF.

This clone was detected ten times or more. The chain uses TRBV6-1 and TRBJ1-5, with TRBD1 matching 9 bases. The CDR3 loop spans 15 amino acids. V shed 5 bases and J 5 bases; nucleotides not matched to a gene: 7. Germline V gene sequence: CDR1 MNHNS, CDR2 SASEGT. As DNA, the CDR3 is TGTGCCAGCAGTCCCGGGACAGGGAGGGATCAGCCCCAGCATTTT. It yields the protein CASSPGTGRDQPQHF.

This clone was seen at least ten times. The rearrangement joins TRBV30 to TRBJ1-6; D not resolved. The germline V gene encodes CDR1 GTSNPN and CDR2 SVGIG (reference sequence). Trimming took off 2 bases at V and 5 bases at J, with 7 bases between the two ends. This CDR3 is built from 13 residues. In DNA, the CDR3 is TGTGCCTGGAGTTCTGGAGATAATTCACCCCTCCACTTT. Translated: CAWSSGDNSPLHF.

This clone was recorded many times. The V gene is TRBV2, the J gene TRBJ2-5; TRBD1 aligns across 7 bases. The CDR3 consists of 17 residues. Germline CDR1 and CDR2: SNHLY and FYNNEI. The V gene end was trimmed by 1 base and the J gene end by 4 bases; junction bases not matched to a gene: 12. CDR3: CASSEGGRGQRAETQYF. The CDR3 nucleotides read TGTGCCAGCAGTGAAGGGGGAAGGGGGCAGAGGGCAGAGACCCAGTACTTC.

The sample holds many counts of this clone. The V and J genes are TRBV29-1 and TRBJ2-7, with TRBD1 matching over 9 bases. CDR3 length: 12 amino acids. V shed 7 bases, J shed 3 bases, and the junction held 4 bases outside the gene matches. The V gene's germline CDR1 is SQVTM and CDR2 ANQGSEA. In nucleotides, the CDR3 is TGCAGCGCCGGGACAGGGAGCTACGAGCAGTACTTC. Its protein product is CSAGTGSYEQYF.

This clone was found many times. The CDR3 DNA reads as TGTGCCAGCAGTTTAGGATCAGCGGGGTTGTGGAATGAGCAGTTCTTC. Translated: CASSLGSAGLWNEQFF. The chain employs TRBV6-5 and TRBJ2-1, with 7 bases lining up with TRBD2. The V gene end was trimmed by 4 bases and the J gene end by 7 bases; junction bases not matched to a gene: 13. Germline loops: CDR1 MNHEY, CDR2 SVGAGI. CDR3 size: 16 residues.

By sample fraction, this clone is medium-sized. The chain employs TRBV2 and TRBJ1-3; D unresolved. Germline CDR1 SNHLY, CDR2 FYNNEI. V was cut by 1 base and J by 3 bases, with 4 bases left in between. This CDR3 has 13 amino acids. CDR3 amino acids: CASSEVRGNTIYF. DNA for the CDR3: TGTGCCAGCAGTGAAGTCCGTGGAAACACCATATATTTT.

This clone came up many times. J is TRBJ1-1 and V is TRBV5-1; 9 bases are a match to TRBD1. Germline V gene lookup returns CDR1 SGHRS and CDR2 YFSETQ. V was pared by 4 bases and J by 2 bases, with 9 bases of the junction left unmatched. This CDR3 contains 16 residues. This CDR3 is CASSPADRGQNTEAFF. DNA for the CDR3: TGCGCCAGCAGCCCAGCGGACAGGGGCCAAAACACTGAAGCTTTCTTT.

The sample holds a few counts of this clone. The chain combines TRBV6-1 with TRBJ1-5; 10 bases are a match to TRBD1. V lost 6 bases to trimming and J lost 6 bases; unmatched junction nucleotides: 8. There are 15 residues in the CDR3. Germline CDR1 MNHNS, CDR2 SASEGT. CDR3 sequence reads: CASRSGTGVFQPQHF. In nucleotides, the CDR3 is TGTGCCAGCAGATCCGGGACAGGGGTCTTTCAGCCCCAGCATTTT.